This T cell receptor beta chain was retrieved from a study of CD8 T cells in Susac syndrome. The germline CDR1 and CDR2 sequences are LNHDA and SQIVND (reference sequence). V was clipped by 5 bases and J by 7 bases; unmatched bases: 5. The CDR3 is made up of 13 amino acids. When the RNA was reverse transcribed, random hexamers were used with an input of roughly 0.45 to 1 ug. Multiplex immunoSEQ PCR targeted 54 Vbeta and 13 Jbeta TCR beta segments. TCRdb independently ran MiXCR on the immunoSEQ multiplex PCR reads; one entry per CDR3 protein. The table includes roughly 150,000 distinct CDR3 sequences, 95% to 96% detected once.

This sequence was found in a human donor with multiple sclerosis. The sample was CD8+ T cells from PBMCs. The gene calls are TRBV19 and TRBJ2-7; TRBD1 agrees at 10 bases. For the CDR3, the DNA is TGTGCCAGTAGTGCGACAGGGGGCGCGGAGCAGTACTTC. This encodes CASSATGGAEQYF.